In this sample, the clone carrying this T cell receptor beta chain turned up once. The germline CDR1 and CDR2 sequences are LNHNV and YYDKDF (reference sequence). CDR3 size: 15 residues. V shed 2 bases and J shed 1 base, with 11 bases lying between them. This sample was taken from a study of cytomegalovirus exposure and HLA in healthy donors. A multiplex PCR was run with 60 Vbeta primers and 13 Jbeta primers. TCRdb's table, derived via immunoSEQ multiplex PCR, lists solely in-frame clones and lacks some. Among approximately 190,000 clones listed, 81% were seen once. The sequence derives from a man aged 35-49 years in good health and CMV-seropositive. Input material: PBMCs. The chain combines TRBV15 with TRBJ2-5; D perhaps matches TRBD2 (6 bases). For the CDR3, the DNA is TGTGCCACCAGCAGACTCCAGGGACTCCAAGAGACCCAGTACTTC. Translation: CATSRLQGLQETQYF.